The clone carrying this T cell receptor (beta chain) was detected only a few times. Its specificity is not known. Not enrolled were patients with uncontrolled infection, other autoimmune disease, pregnancy or lactation. Using 10 ml of fresh peripheral blood, PBMCs were prepared. The sample belongs to a study of T cells in Graves' hyperthyroidism and ophthalmopathy. The wider study: Peripheral blood was drawn at first diagnosis, prior to all treatment.

Regarding the study as a whole: Blood also held most thyroid clonotypes expanded beyond 0.001.

There were TCR beta CDR3 regions amplified from RNA transcripts. The TCR CDR3 was amplified in a first-round RT-PCR using the HTBI primer set. TCRdb passed the multiplex PCR reads through MiXCR, listing each CDR3 protein once. This table has fewer than 450,000 distinct CDR3 sequences, approximately 16% appearing once. The source is a woman aged 60-70 years with Graves' ophthalmopathy. Sequencing was carried out using blood.

The CDR3 DNA is TGTGCCAGCAGCTTGCTCTCGGGGGAAAAACTGTTTTTT. Translated, it gives CASSLLSGEKLFF. The V gene is TRBV5-8, the J gene TRBJ1-4; no firm D call. CDR1 SGHTS and CDR2 YDEGEE come from the germline V gene. This CDR3 spans 13 amino acids. Deletions cut 1 base from V and 8 bases from J, with 9 bases between. Based on the CDR3 plus reference TRBV5-8 and TRBJ1-4, the full variable domain is EAGVTQSPTHLIKTRGQQATLRCSPISGHTSVYWYQQALGLGLQFLLWYDEGEERNRGNFPPRFSGRQFPNYSSELNVNALELEDSALYLCASSLLSGEKLFFGSGTQLSVL.